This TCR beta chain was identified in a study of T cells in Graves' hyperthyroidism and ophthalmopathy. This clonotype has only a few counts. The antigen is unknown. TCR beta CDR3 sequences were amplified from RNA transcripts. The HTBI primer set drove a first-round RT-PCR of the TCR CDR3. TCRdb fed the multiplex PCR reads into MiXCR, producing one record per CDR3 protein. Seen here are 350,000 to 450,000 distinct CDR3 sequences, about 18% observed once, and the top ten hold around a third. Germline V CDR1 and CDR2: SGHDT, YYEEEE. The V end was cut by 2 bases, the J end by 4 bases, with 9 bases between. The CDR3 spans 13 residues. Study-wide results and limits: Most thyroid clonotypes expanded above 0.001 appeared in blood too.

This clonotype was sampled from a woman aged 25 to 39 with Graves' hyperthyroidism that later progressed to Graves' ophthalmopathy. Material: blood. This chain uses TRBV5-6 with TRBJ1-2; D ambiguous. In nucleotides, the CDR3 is TGTGCCAGCAGCTTCTCTCAGAGCTATGGCTACACCTTC. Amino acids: CASSFSQSYGYTF.